The TCR beta chain under discussion was sequenced for a study of cytomegalovirus exposure and HLA in healthy donors. The PCR had 60 Vbeta and 13 Jbeta primers. The data were produced by immunoSEQ multiplex PCR, yet TCRdb's version contains in-frame clones alone and is incomplete. This sample carries 200,000 to 250,000 clones, about 89% of them seen once, and the ten largest clones take less than 1.2%. As for this clone: Its antigen is not identified.

The donors gave bone marrow, and they were healthy. General study points: A classifier reportedly called cytomegalovirus status with high sensitivity and specificity. As immune exposure information, only CMV serostatus was available. The study dropped some indistinguishable V segments, TRBV6-2 and TRBV6-3 among them.

The CDR3 covers 15 residues. Trimming removed 6 bases from V and 0 bases from J; junction bases left unmatched: 6. The germline gives CDR1 PRHDT, CDR2 FYEKMQ (reference sequence). The sequenced sample consisted of PBMCs. The receptor was isolated from a woman aged 18-30 years in good health and CMV-seronegative. The chain employs TRBV13 and TRBJ2-5; TRBD2 matches 8 bases. CDR3 sequence (DNA): TGTGCCAGCAGTCCCACTAGCGGCCACCAAGAGACCCAGTACTTC. Residues: CASSPTSGHQETQYF.